Presented here are 8 T cell receptor beta chains from one specimen sequenced in a study of response to subunit inactivated influenza vaccine. TCRdb independently ran MiXCR on the RT-PCR reads; one entry per CDR3 protein. The data contain about 540,000 distinct CDR3 sequences, about 15% of them singletons. Sequences were derived from PBMCs from blood, sampled 11 to 12 days after vaccination. These receptors all come from a man aged 45-60 years who received an inactivated influenza vaccine.

This clonotype was counted a few times. This chain joins TRBV27 and TRBJ2-7; unclear D gene. The germline V gene encodes CDR1 MNHEY and CDR2 SMNVEV (reference sequence). V lost 2 bases to trimming and J lost 1 base, with 9 bases between them. The CDR3 runs 14 residues. The CDR3 sequence: CASSLGRWSYEQYF. CDR3 coding DNA: TGTGCCAGCAGTTTAGGCAGGTGGTCCTACGAGCAGTACTTC.

This clonotype was detected many times. The V call is TRBV27, the J call TRBJ2-1, with no clear D. The CDR3 sequence is 13 residues long. The V end was cut by 3 bases, the J end by 8 bases, with 11 bases between. Per the germline V gene, CDR1 is MNHEY and CDR2 is SMNVEV (reference sequence). The DNA of the CDR3 is TGTGCCAGCAGTTTGTTCCCGGGTGATGAGCAGTTCTTC. The encoded protein is CASSLFPGDEQFF.

At least ten counts were recorded for this clonotype. This chain links TRBV7-2 with TRBJ2-7; D unclear. The CDR3 sequence is 13 residues long. Trimming took 4 bases from V and 0 from J, leaving 7 bases between them. Germline CDR1 reads SGHTA; CDR2 reads FQGNSA. The CDR3 is CASSSASSYEQYF. DNA of the CDR3: TGTGCCAGCAGCTCCGCTAGCTCCTACGAGCAGTACTTC.

On this clonotype: A read error may produce the germline difference seen at one junction end. The rearrangement uses TRBV5-1 and TRBJ2-3; 7 bases agree with TRBD2. Germline V gene sequence: CDR1 SGHRS, CDR2 YFSETQ. The CDR3 totals 14 residues. CDR3 sequence reads: CASSLLTSTVTHYF. CDR3 DNA sequence: TGCGCCAGCAGCTTGTTGACTAGCACAGTTACGCACTATTTT.

This clonotype was seen only a few times. The chain links TRBV7-2 to TRBJ1-2; possibly TRBD1 for D (6 bases). Trimming left V 1 base short and J 4 bases short, with 16 bases between. The CDR3 covers 16 residues. Germline V gene lookup returns CDR1 SGHTA and CDR2 FQGNSA. The CDR3 nucleotides read TGTGCCAGCAGCTTAGAGTCTCTGGGGGCGTTCTATGGCTACACCTTC. Protein product: CASSLESLGAFYGYTF.

This clonotype came up a few times. The V and J genes are TRBV20-1 and TRBJ1-2; 9 bases line up with TRBD1. This CDR3 comprises 12 residues. Unmatched junction bases numbered 2, after V lost 1 base and J lost 8 bases. The germline gives CDR1 DFQATT, CDR2 SNEGSKA (reference sequence). The CDR3 nucleotides read TGCAGTGCTAGAGGGACAGGGGAAGGCTACACCTTC. Protein product: CSARGTGEGYTF.

This clonotype was recorded a few times. This chain links TRBV5-1 with TRBJ1-2, with 10 positions matching TRBD1. V shed 4 bases, J shed 6 bases, and the junction held 6 bases outside the gene matches. From germline, CDR1 is SGHRS and CDR2 YFSETQ. There are 14 residues in the CDR3. The CDR3 bases are TGCGCCAGCAGCGGAGGACAGGGGGTAGATGGCTACACCTTC. Translating gives CASSGGQGVDGYTF.

The chain is built from TRBV19 and TRBJ2-7, with 7 bases aligning to TRBD1. Germline lookup yields CDR1 LNHDA and CDR2 SQIVND (reference sequence). CDR3 size: 14 residues. With 2 bases clipped from V and 2 bases from J, the junction kept 3 bases outside the gene matches. This CDR3 is CASSIPGTAYEQYF. The CDR3 DNA reads as TGTGCCAGTAGTATACCCGGGACAGCCTACGAGCAGTACTTC.